These 24 T cell receptor beta chains were sequenced from one sample in a study of early T cells in non-severe SARS-CoV-2 infection. TCRdb reprocessed the 5' RACE reads via MiXCR and lists one record per CDR3 protein. The repertoire has around 55,000 distinct CDR3 sequences, approximately 13% of them found once; the top ten carry 1.3% to 1.5%. Sequencing used whole blood. The receptors originated from an adult who was a healthcare worker with PCR-confirmed SARS-CoV-2 infection or an uninfected control (not recorded which).

This clonotype was seen a handful of times. The chain is built from TRBV20-1 and TRBJ1-4, with 7 bases fitting TRBD1. Per germline, CDR1 DFQATT and CDR2 SNEGSKA (reference sequence). V shed 5 bases, J shed 5 bases, and the junction held 8 bases outside the gene matches. The CDR3 contains 14 residues. CDR3 in amino acids: CSAPGGGMNEKLFF. In nucleotides, the CDR3 is TGCAGTGCTCCAGGGGGGGGGATGAATGAAAAACTGTTTTTT.

The rearrangement links TRBV15 to TRBJ2-1; the D call may be TRBD1 or TRBD2 (5 bases each). Trimming removed 1 base at V and 7 bases at J, with 5 bases between. This CDR3 is built from 12 residues. Germline CDR1 reads LNHNV; CDR2 reads YYDKDF (reference sequence). CDR3 region: CATSRGGNEQFF. Written as DNA, the CDR3 is TGTGCCACCAGCAGAGGGGGGAATGAGCAGTTCTTC.

This clonotype was detected only a few times. The chain combines TRBV2 with TRBJ2-1; TRBD2 agrees at 9 bases. This CDR3 region has 15 residues. CDR1 is SNHLY and CDR2 is FYNNEI in the germline V gene. The V gene end was trimmed by 6 bases and the J gene end by 7 bases; junction bases not matched to a gene: 10. CDR3 in amino acids: CASSLKRGAGNEQFF. In DNA, the CDR3 is TGTGCCAGCAGCCTCAAGCGGGGGGCTGGAAATGAGCAGTTCTTC. Full variable domain (remainder filled in from reference TRBV2 and TRBJ2-1): EPEVTQTPSHQVTQMGQEVILRCVPISNHLYFYWYRQILGQKVEFLVSFYNNEISEKSEIFDDQFSVERPDGSNFTLKIRSTKLEDSAMYFCASSLKRGAGNEQFFGPGTRLTVL.

Ten or more counts support this clonotype. The V call is TRBV6-2 or TRBV6-3, the J call TRBJ1-2; TRBD1 matches at 7 bases. Germline V CDR1 and CDR2: MNHEY, SVGEGT. J lost 4 bases, V lost 7 bases, and 9 bases had no gene match. The CDR3 consists of 14 residues. Written as DNA, the CDR3 is TGTGCCAGCACCCCGGGACAGATCACCTATGGCTACACCTTC. Its translation: CASTPGQITYGYTF.

The genes are TRBV27 and TRBJ2-6; possibly TRBD1 or TRBD2 for D (7 bases each). CDR1 and CDR2 from the germline V gene are MNHEY and SMNVEV (reference sequence). The CDR3 runs 19 residues. Trimming cost V 6 bases and J 0 bases, with 21 bases left between them. The CDR3: CASRPKGGDSPSGANVLTF. CDR3 DNA sequence: TGTGCCAGCAGGCCTAAGGGGGGGGACAGCCCCTCTGGGGCCAACGTCCTGACTTTC. Together with reference TRBV27 and TRBJ2-6, the CDR3 gives the full variable domain: EAQVTQNPRYLITVTGKKLTVTCSQNMNHEYMSWYRQDPGLGLRQIYYSMNVEVTDKGDVPEGYKVSRKEKRNFPLILESPSPNQTSLYFCASRPKGGDSPSGANVLTFGAGSRLTVL.

The chain joins TRBV7-3 to TRBJ2-1; no clear D gene. The V gene's germline CDR1 is SGHTA and CDR2 FQGTGA. V was clipped by 0 bases and J by 0 bases, with 9 bases between them. The CDR3 consists of 16 residues. The CDR3 DNA reads TGTGCCAGCAGCTTAACACACCGAAGCTCCTACAATGAGCAGTTCTTC. This encodes CASSLTHRSSYNEQFF. The entire variable domain, with the rest obtained from reference TRBV7-3 and TRBJ2-1, is as follows: GAGVSQTPSNKVTEKGKYVELRCDPISGHTALYWYRQSLGQGPEFLIYFQGTGAADDSGLPNDRFFAVRPEGSVSTLKIQRTERGDSAVYLCASSLTHRSSYNEQFFGPGTRLTVL.

This clonotype was picked up a small number of times. This chain links TRBV6-5 with TRBJ2-3; no firm D call. Germline CDR1 reads MNHEY; CDR2 reads SVGAGI. V was clipped by 3 bases and J by 0 bases, with 10 bases between them. The CDR3 loop spans 15 amino acids. The CDR3 region has the DNA TGTGCCAGCAGTTATCGGGCCACTAGCACAGATACGCAGTATTTT. Translated: CASSYRATSTDTQYF.

This clonotype was counted only a few times. This chain joins TRBV11-2 and TRBJ2-2; 8 bases agree with TRBD1. CDR3 length: 18 residues. V was clipped by 0 bases and J by 0 bases; unmatched bases: 6. Germline V lookup: CDR1 SGHAT, CDR2 FQNNGV. The CDR3 DNA reads TGTGCCAGCAGCTTAGATTACAGGGGGTTCGCGAACACCGGGGAGCTGTTTTTT. Translation: CASSLDYRGFANTGELFF.

This clonotype was observed a handful of times. This chain connects TRBV11-2 to TRBJ2-3; no firm D call. The CDR3 loop spans 15 amino acids. Germline V lookup: CDR1 SGHAT, CDR2 FQNNGV. V was cut by 6 bases and J by 4 bases, with 17 bases left in between. CDR3 nucleotides: TGTGCCAGCAGAAACCGGGCCTTTCGGCCAGATACGCAGTATTTT. Protein sequence: CASRNRAFRPDTQYF.

DNA of the CDR3: TGTGCCAGCACCCTCGGCCTTAATTCACCCCTCCACTTT. Translation gives CASTLGLNSPLHF. The chain carries TRBV12-3 or TRBV12-4 and TRBJ1-6, with D hard to call. Deletions cut 7 bases from V and 6 bases from J, with 10 bases between. The CDR3 is 13 residues long.

This clonotype was found a few times. The chain employs TRBV6-4 and TRBJ1-4; a weak D match, TRBD1 (5 bases). In germline, CDR1 is MRHNA, CDR2 SNTAGT. Trimming stripped 5 bases from V and 7 bases from J, with 17 bases between. The CDR3 is 15 amino acids. The CDR3 coding sequence is TGTGCCAGCAGTCTTATGAGGGACGAAGGTGAAAAACTGTTTTTT. This codes for CASSLMRDEGEKLFF.

This clonotype was seen more than once but under ten times. The rearrangement joins TRBV7-6 to TRBJ2-2; 10 bases match TRBD1. The V gene end was trimmed by 5 bases and the J gene end by 4 bases; junction bases not matched to a gene: 13. CDR1 is SGHVS and CDR2 is FNYEAQ in the germline V gene. CDR3 length equals 18 residues. CDR3 region: CASSSTRDRGPFTGELFF. CDR3 nucleotide sequence: TGTGCCAGCAGCAGTACTCGGGACAGGGGTCCCTTCACCGGGGAGCTGTTTTTT.

The sample holds many counts of this clonotype. The chain carries TRBV6-6 and TRBJ2-6; 7 bases agree with TRBD2. V trimming: 6 bases; J trimming: 0 bases; junction bases outside the gene matches: 11. CDR1 and CDR2 from the germline V gene are MNHNY and SVGAGI (reference sequence). This CDR3 region has 18 residues. CDR3 bases: TGTGCCAGCAGAGGGGCTAGCGGAAAAAACTCTGGGGCCAACGTCCTGACTTTC. It codes for CASRGASGKNSGANVLTF.

This clonotype has just a few counts. V and J are TRBV11-2 and TRBJ2-2, with TRBD2 matching over 7 bases. The CDR3 runs 16 residues. Germline-derived CDR1 and CDR2 are SGHAT and FQNNGV. The ends lost 1 base at V and 5 bases at J; junction bases unmatched: 7. The CDR3 loop is CASSLAFRAGTGELFF. The CDR3, as DNA: TGTGCCAGCAGCTTAGCCTTTCGAGCGGGGACCGGGGAGCTGTTTTTT.

This chain connects TRBV5-6 to TRBJ1-2; D perhaps matches TRBD1 (6 bases). Germline loops: CDR1 SGHDT, CDR2 YYEEEE. With 1 base removed from V and 4 bases from J, the gap between germline ends came to 11 bases. The CDR3 spans 14 residues. CDR3 nucleotides: TGTGCCAGCAGCTTGAGGGGGACGCCCTATGGCTACACCTTC. This sequence encodes CASSLRGTPYGYTF.

The chain combines TRBV4-3 with TRBJ2-3; 9 bases align to TRBD2. The J segment lost 10 bases and the V segment lost 1 base, leaving 12 bases of the junction unmatched. Germline CDR1 reads LGHNA; CDR2 reads YSLEER. The CDR3 sequence is 16 residues long. CDR3 sequence: CASSQGAGGPVSPQYF. The CDR3 DNA follows: TGCGCCAGCAGCCAAGGGGCGGGGGGGCCAGTGTCTCCGCAGTATTTT.

To note about this clonotype: A much larger clone differs by one base, so this may be a read error. Since the CDR3 does not end with the conserved phenylalanine or tryptophan, this likely comes from a read error. V gene TRBV28 combines with J gene TRBJ1-5; 8 bases are shared with TRBD1. J was trimmed by 5 bases and V by 4 bases; bases with no gene match: 10. CDR3 length: 16 amino acids. CDR1 MDHEN and CDR2 SYDVKM come from the germline V gene. In nucleotides, the CDR3 is TGTGCCAGCAGTTCCCACAGGGGGAGGGGTGATCAGCCCCAGCATTAT. Its protein product is CASSSHRGRGDQPQHY.

This rearrangement joins TRBV2 to TRBJ1-2, with D possibly being TRBD1 (5 bases). The CDR3 consists of 16 residues. Looked up from germline, CDR1 is SNHLY and CDR2 is FYNNEI. V lost 0 bases to trimming and J lost 8 bases, with 19 bases between them. CDR3 protein: CASSEARPSGLSGYTF. CDR3 nucleotide sequence: TGTGCCAGCAGTGAAGCCAGACCCTCAGGGCTATCGGGCTACACCTTC.

The table lists this clonotype with many counts. The CDR3: CSAGGKAGGVYNEQFF. CDR3 in DNA: TGCAGTGCTGGAGGAAAAGCGGGGGGTGTCTACAATGAGCAGTTCTTC. V is TRBV20-1 and J is TRBJ2-1, with 9 nucleotides matching TRBD2. V was clipped by 5 bases and J by 3 bases; unmatched bases: 11. CDR1 is DFQATT and CDR2 is SNEGSKA in the germline V gene (reference sequence). This CDR3 is built from 16 residues.

This clonotype was picked up a small number of times. The chain uses TRBV6-2 or TRBV6-3 and TRBJ2-3; tentative D call: TRBD2 (6 bases). Per germline, CDR1 MNHEY and CDR2 SVGEGT. The CDR3 extends over 16 amino acids. Trimming pared 2 bases from V and 0 bases from J, leaving 12 bases between. The CDR3 region has the DNA TGTGCCAGCAGTTACGGACTGGCGGGAAGCACAGATACGCAGTATTTT. It yields the protein CASSYGLAGSTDTQYF.

This clonotype was counted a few times. V is TRBV25-1 and J is TRBJ2-5; TRBD1 might be the D (6 bases). With 3 bases removed from V and 5 bases from J, the gap between germline ends came to 10 bases. This CDR3 contains 13 residues. Germline V CDR1 and CDR2: MGHDK, SYGVNS. The CDR3 DNA reads as TGTGCCAGCAGTGAGGGGGCCGTTGAGACCCAGTACTTC. This encodes CASSEGAVETQYF.

This clonotype was detected many times. V and J are TRBV19 and TRBJ1-5, with D maybe TRBD1 (6 bases). This CDR3 spans 15 amino acids. CDR1 and CDR2 (germline): LNHDA, SQIVND (reference sequence). The V end lost 6 bases, the J end lost 6 bases, and 18 bases lay between the germline ends. CDR3 residues: CASSGQGIGSQPQHF. CDR3 coding DNA: TGTGCCAGTAGCGGTCAGGGGATCGGTAGTCAGCCCCAGCATTTT.

This clonotype was counted ten times or more. The V and J genes are TRBV7-8 and TRBJ1-2; no clear D gene. The CDR3 has 15 residues. Trimming removed 1 base from V and 4 bases from J, with 13 bases in between. CDR1 SGHVS and CDR2 FQNEAQ come from the germline V gene. CDR3 sequence: CASSLEVRAFYGYTF. The DNA for the CDR3 is TGTGCCAGCAGCTTAGAGGTTCGGGCTTTCTATGGCTACACCTTC.

This clonotype was found many times. The genes are TRBV19 and TRBJ2-2, with TRBD2 as a possible D gene (6 bases). This CDR3 has 13 residues. V was trimmed by 5 bases and J by 5 bases, leaving 9 bases between them. Germline V gene sequence: CDR1 LNHDA, CDR2 SQIVND (reference sequence). As DNA, the CDR3 is TGTGCCAGTAGTCCGGCGGGGACCGGGGAGCTGTTTTTT. This sequence encodes CASSPAGTGELFF.